This T cell receptor (beta chain) was sequenced for a study of blood T cells in healthy people across ages. PBMCs, at least 6.5 million per sample, were isolated. Every sample gave at least 6 micrograms of total RNA when it was extracted. With regard to this clonotype: Its antigen is not identified.

General study results and limits: Researchers report that TCR beta diversity correlated strongly with naive T cell percentage.

The use of a sample-barcoded 5' primer and a J-beta primer mix characterized a second PCR of roughly 7 to 12 cycles. Every cDNA was tagged by a template-switch adaptor with 12 random nucleotides. MiXCR, applied by TCRdb to the 5' RACE reads, yields one record per CDR3 protein. Among about 680,000 distinct CDR3 sequences listed, about 52% were seen once. This clonotype was sampled from a woman in her fifties or sixties in good health. The sample comprised blood.

CDR3 region: CASADPLGMNTEAFF. The DNA for the CDR3 is TGTGCCAGCGCCGACCCTCTCGGAATGAACACTGAAGCTTTCTTT. The rearrangement links TRBV6-1 to TRBJ1-1; no reliable D call. Germline values: CDR1 MNHNS, CDR2 SASEGT. V was pared by 8 bases and J by 0 bases, with 16 bases between. This CDR3 comprises 15 residues.